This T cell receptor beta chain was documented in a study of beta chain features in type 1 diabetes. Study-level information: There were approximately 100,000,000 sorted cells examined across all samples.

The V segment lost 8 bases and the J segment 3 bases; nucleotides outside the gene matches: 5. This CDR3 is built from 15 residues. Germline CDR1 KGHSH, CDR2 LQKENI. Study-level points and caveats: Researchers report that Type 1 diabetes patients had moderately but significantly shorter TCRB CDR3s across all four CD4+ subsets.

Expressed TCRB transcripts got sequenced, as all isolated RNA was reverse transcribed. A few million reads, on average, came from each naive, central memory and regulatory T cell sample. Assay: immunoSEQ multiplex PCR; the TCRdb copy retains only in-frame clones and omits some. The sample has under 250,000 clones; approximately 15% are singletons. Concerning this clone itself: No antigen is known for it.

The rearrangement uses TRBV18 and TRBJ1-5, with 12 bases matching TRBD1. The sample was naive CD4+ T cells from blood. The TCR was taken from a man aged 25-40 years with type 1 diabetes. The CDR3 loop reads CASRGTGGTNQPQHF. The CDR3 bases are TGTGCCAGCAGAGGGACAGGGGGCACCAATCAGCCCCAGCATTTT.